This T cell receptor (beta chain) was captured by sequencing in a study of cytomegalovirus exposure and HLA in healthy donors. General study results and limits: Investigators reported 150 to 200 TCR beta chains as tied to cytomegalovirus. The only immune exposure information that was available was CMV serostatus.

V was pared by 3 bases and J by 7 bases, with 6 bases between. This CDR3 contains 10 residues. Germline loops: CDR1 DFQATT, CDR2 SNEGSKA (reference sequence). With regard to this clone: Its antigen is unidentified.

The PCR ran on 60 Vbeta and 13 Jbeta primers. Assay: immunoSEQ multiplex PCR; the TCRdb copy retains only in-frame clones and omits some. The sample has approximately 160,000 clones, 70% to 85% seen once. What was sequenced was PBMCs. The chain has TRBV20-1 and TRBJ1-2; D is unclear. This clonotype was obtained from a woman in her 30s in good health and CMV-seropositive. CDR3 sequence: CSASAGGYTF. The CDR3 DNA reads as TGCAGTGCTAGTGCCGGTGGCTACACCTTC.